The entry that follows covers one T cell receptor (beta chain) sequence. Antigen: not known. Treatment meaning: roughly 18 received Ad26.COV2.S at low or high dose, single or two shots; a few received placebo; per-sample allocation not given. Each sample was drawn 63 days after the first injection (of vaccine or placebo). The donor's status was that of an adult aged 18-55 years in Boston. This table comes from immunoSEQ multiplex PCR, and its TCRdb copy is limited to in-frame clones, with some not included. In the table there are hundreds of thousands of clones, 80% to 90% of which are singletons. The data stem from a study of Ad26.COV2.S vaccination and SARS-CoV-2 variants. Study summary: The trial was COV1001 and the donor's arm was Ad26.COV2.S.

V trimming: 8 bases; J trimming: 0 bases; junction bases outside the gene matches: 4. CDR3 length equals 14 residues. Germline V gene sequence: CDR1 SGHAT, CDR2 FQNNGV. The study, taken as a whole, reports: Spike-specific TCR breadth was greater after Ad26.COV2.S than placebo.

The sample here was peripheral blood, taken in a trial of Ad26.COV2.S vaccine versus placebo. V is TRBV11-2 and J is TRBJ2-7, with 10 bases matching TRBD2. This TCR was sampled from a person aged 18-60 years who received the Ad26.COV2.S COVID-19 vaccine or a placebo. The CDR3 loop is CASAGLALSYEQYF. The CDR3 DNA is TGTGCCAGCGCGGGACTAGCGCTCTCCTACGAGCAGTACTTC.